Listed here are 25 T cell receptor beta chains from one sample, sequenced in a study of blood T cells in healthy people across ages. Through a sample-barcoded 5' primer and a J-beta primer mix, a second PCR was run for about 6 to 11 cycles. MiXCR was run by TCRdb on the 5' RACE reads, yielding one entry per CDR3 protein. The sample consists of some 640,000 distinct CDR3 sequences, approximately 30% of them appearing once. The specimen was blood. The receptors here all came from a woman aged 80 or over in good health.

At least ten counts were recorded for this clonotype. This sequence joins TRBV5-1 and TRBJ1-5; a possible D gene is TRBD1 (6 bases). Germline V gene sequence: CDR1 SGHRS, CDR2 YFSETQ. Between the trimmed V and J ends, which lost 0 bases and 0 bases, there was a span of 13 bases. CDR3 length: 17 residues. CDR3 protein: CASSLAPRDTSNQPQHF. DNA for the CDR3: TGCGCCAGCAGCTTGGCCCCGCGGGACACTAGCAATCAGCCCCAGCATTTT.

Notes on this clonotype: A much larger clone differs from this one at a single base, so this may be a read error. The gene calls are TRBV20-1 and TRBJ1-1; D call uncertain. CDR3 length: 12 amino acids. The germline V gene has CDR1 DFQATT and CDR2 SNEGSKA (reference sequence). CDR3 region: CRAPVWATEAFF. The CDR3 bases are TGCAGGGCTCCAGTTTGGGCGACTGAAGCTTTCTTT.

The sample holds many counts of this clonotype. The chain carries TRBV28 and TRBJ2-7, with TRBD1 matching over 9 bases. This CDR3 contains 15 residues. Per germline, CDR1 MDHEN and CDR2 SYDVKM. V dropped 6 bases and J dropped 1; count of bases not matched to a gene: 7. The CDR3 region has the DNA TGTGCCAGCAGCAATCTCGGGACAGGGTCCTACGAGCAGTACTTC. Its protein is CASSNLGTGSYEQYF.

A few counts support this clonotype. The rearrangement uses TRBV7-8 and TRBJ2-5, with D possibly called TRBD1 or TRBD2 (5 bases each). The tail of the sequence fits TRBJ2-7 better, so the J call may be wrong. The CDR3 is 12 residues long. Germline CDR1 is SGHVS and CDR2 is FQNEAQ. The CDR3 loop reads CASSPRDDEQYF. CDR3 in DNA: TGTGCCAGCTCACCCCGGGACGACGAGCAGTACTTC.

The chain joins TRBV7-2 to TRBJ2-5, with 12 bases fitting TRBD2. Germline V gives CDR1 SGHTA, CDR2 FQGNSA. V trimming: 5 bases; J trimming: 7 bases; junction bases outside the gene matches: 17. The CDR3 has 18 residues. CDR3 nucleotides: TGTGCCAGCAGCGCGAGACTAGCGGGAGATTATCCGGAGGGGACCCAGTACTTC. Its translation: CASSARLAGDYPEGTQYF.

A few counts support this clonotype. The chain carries TRBV24-1 and TRBJ1-2; D remains ambiguous. The germline V and J ends were trimmed by 2 bases and 9 bases, with 6 bases remaining between them. The CDR3 contains 11 residues. Germline-derived CDR1 and CDR2 are KGHDR and SFDVKD. This chain's CDR3 is CATSDYKSYTF. DNA for the CDR3: TGTGCCACCAGTGATTACAAAAGCTACACCTTC.

The gene calls are TRBV10-3 and TRBJ1-1; D might be TRBD1 (5 bases). This CDR3 has 14 residues. V was clipped by 2 bases and J by 10 bases, with 17 bases between them. The V gene's germline CDR1 is ENHRY and CDR2 SYGVKD. CDR3 nucleotides: TGTGCCATCAGTGAGGGTCAGGGCCTCGGAGGAGCTTTCTTT. It translates to CAISEGQGLGGAFF.

The rearrangement joins TRBV5-1 to TRBJ2-7; TRBD2 aligns across 10 bases. The V and J ends lost 7 bases and 7 bases, in that order; junction bases with no gene match: 14. CDR1 SGHRS and CDR2 YFSETQ come from the germline V gene. The CDR3 runs 15 residues. The CDR3 sequence: CASGAGLASGNEQYF. The CDR3 region has the DNA TGCGCCAGCGGAGCGGGACTAGCGTCGGGCAATGAGCAGTACTTC.

There are a few counts of this clonotype. With a much larger clone just one base away, this may be a read error. The rearrangement uses TRBV12-3 or TRBV12-4 and TRBJ1-2, with D maybe TRBD1 (5 bases). The CDR3 runs 14 residues. V lost 3 bases and J 4 bases, leaving 12 bases between the germline ends. CDR3 coding DNA: TGTGCCAGCAGTTTCTCCCCAGGGTGCTATGGCTACACCTTC. Amino acid sequence: CASSFSPGCYGYTF.

The V gene is TRBV25-1, the J gene TRBJ1-4, with no clear D. The CDR3 sequence is 14 residues long. With 4 bases removed from V and 6 bases from J, the gap between germline ends came to 12 bases. From germline, CDR1 is MGHDK and CDR2 SYGVNS. The DNA for the CDR3 is TGTGCCAGCAGTGTCGAGGGTATTCATGAAAAACTGTTTTTT. Translated: CASSVEGIHEKLFF.

CDR3 sequence: CASSGGLGNYEQYF. The CDR3 DNA reads as TGTGCCAGCAGCGGGGGACTAGGCAATTACGAGCAGTACTTC. The rearrangement joins TRBV9 to TRBJ2-7, with 8 positions matching TRBD2. Per germline, CDR1 SGDLS and CDR2 YYNGEE. The CDR3 covers 14 residues. Unmatched junction bases numbered 6, after V lost 3 bases and J lost 4 bases.

V is TRBV20-1 and J is TRBJ2-7, with 7 nucleotides matching TRBD2. Looked up from germline, CDR1 is DFQATT and CDR2 is SNEGSKA (reference sequence). Germline trimming cut 6 bases from V and 2 bases from J; bases unmatched to any gene: 10. CDR3 length: 14 amino acids. CDR3 nucleotide sequence: TGCAGTGCCCAAGGCGCTAGCGGTGCCTACGAGCAGTACTTC. Translating gives CSAQGASGAYEQYF.

The table lists this clonotype with a few counts. The chain recombines TRBV9 with TRBJ1-4; D not certain. CDR3 length equals 13 residues. The V gene's germline CDR1 is SGDLS and CDR2 YYNGEE. Trimming left V 3 bases short and J 7 bases short, with 10 bases between. CDR3 amino acids: CASSAGVGEKLFF. The CDR3 nucleotides read TGTGCCAGCAGCGCTGGGGTTGGTGAAAAACTGTTTTTT. The whole variable domain, remainder taken from reference TRBV9 and TRBJ1-4, is DSGVTQTPKHLITATGQRVTLRCSPRSGDLSVYWYQQSLDQGLQFLIQYYNGEERAKGNILERFSAQQFPDLHSELNLSSLELGDSALYFCASSAGVGEKLFFGSGTQLSVL.

The J gene is TRBJ2-7, the V gene TRBV6-6, with a possible D match to TRBD2 (6 bases). This CDR3 contains 14 residues. CDR1 is MNHNY and CDR2 is SVGAGI in the germline V gene (reference sequence). V lost 6 bases to trimming and J lost 2 bases, with 14 bases between them. The CDR3 bases are TGTGCCAGCAGGGCCCGGGACTGGGCCTACGAGCAGTACTTC. This sequence encodes CASRARDWAYEQYF.

This clonotype was seen repeatedly, ten times or more. CDR3 coding DNA: TGTGCCAGCAGCGGGACCACAGGGAAAGAGGTAGATACGCAGTATTTT. This encodes CASSGTTGKEVDTQYF. The chain couples TRBV5-4 to TRBJ2-3, with D possibly being TRBD1 (6 bases). Between the trimmed V and J ends, which lost 4 bases and 5 bases, there was a span of 20 bases. CDR1 and CDR2 from the germline V gene are SGHNT and YYREEE (reference sequence). This CDR3 is 16 amino acids long.

Turning to this clonotype: Given a much more abundant clone one base away, this may be a read error. The rearrangement uses TRBV7-9 and TRBJ2-3; D is uncertain. There are 12 residues in the CDR3. Germline V gives CDR1 SEHNR, CDR2 FQNEAQ (reference sequence). CDR3 sequence: CTSSPRADTQYF. For the CDR3, the DNA is TGTACCAGCAGCCCTAGGGCAGATACGCAGTATTTT. Full variable domain (missing parts from reference TRBV7-9 and TRBJ2-3): DTGVSQNPRHKITKRGQNVTFRCDPISEHNRLYWYRQTLGQGPEFLTYFQNEAQLEKSRLLSDRFSAERPKGSFSTLEIQRTEQGDSAMYLCTSSPRADTQYFGPGTRLTVL.

The V gene is TRBV9, the J gene TRBJ1-6; no definite D call. The germline V gene encodes CDR1 SGDLS and CDR2 YYNGEE. The V end lost 3 bases, the J end lost 9 bases, and 7 bases lay between the germline ends. CDR3 length equals 12 residues. CDR3 loop: CASSGGGSPLHF. CDR3 DNA: TGTGCCAGCAGCGGTGGAGGTTCACCCCTCCACTTT.

This clonotype came up a few times. The chain joins TRBV27 to TRBJ2-3, with 7 bases fitting TRBD1. The CDR3 runs to 18 residues. V shed 7 bases, J shed 0 bases, and the junction held 16 bases outside the gene matches. Looked up from germline, CDR1 is MNHEY and CDR2 is SMNVEV (reference sequence). This CDR3 is CASTTAFSGTASTDTQYF. The DNA of the CDR3 is TGTGCCAGCACCACCGCCTTTTCCGGGACAGCTAGCACAGATACGCAGTATTTT.

The sample holds a few counts of this clonotype. The chain has TRBV28 and TRBJ1-2, with D unresolved. The ends were cut back, 5 bases at V and 5 bases at J, with 15 bases in the middle. CDR3 length: 14 residues. CDR1 MDHEN and CDR2 SYDVKM come from the germline V gene. In DNA form, the CDR3 reads TGTGCCAGCAGTGCCGAAGGGCCCCAATATGGCTACACCTTC. Translated: CASSAEGPQYGYTF.

V and J are TRBV27 and TRBJ1-1; maybe TRBD1 (5 bases). CDR3 length: 13 residues. Germline lookup yields CDR1 MNHEY and CDR2 SMNVEV (reference sequence). V was trimmed by 6 bases and J by 4 bases, leaving 12 bases between them. In DNA form, the CDR3 reads TGTGCCAGCAGCCGGGGCGACCGCACTGAAGCTTTCTTT. It codes for CASSRGDRTEAFF.

This clonotype was found many times. The V gene is TRBV27, the J gene TRBJ2-1; tentatively, D is TRBD1 (6 bases). The V gene's germline CDR1 is MNHEY and CDR2 SMNVEV (reference sequence). With 4 bases removed from V and 1 base from J, the gap between germline ends came to 14 bases. This CDR3 has 16 residues. In DNA form, the CDR3 reads TGTGCCAGCAGTTATGAGGGGACAAATTCCTACAATGAGCAGTTCTTC. Translating gives CASSYEGTNSYNEQFF.

This clonotype was observed many times. This chain links TRBV29-1 with TRBJ2-2, with 9 nucleotides matching TRBD1. V dropped 6 bases and J dropped 0; count of bases not matched to a gene: 2. Germline-derived CDR1 and CDR2 are SQVTM and ANQGSEA. The CDR3 has 14 residues. As DNA, the CDR3 is TGCAGCGTGGGGACAGGGCCGAACACCGGGGAGCTGTTTTTT. Protein: CSVGTGPNTGELFF.

This clonotype was picked up many times. The rearrangement uses TRBV28 and TRBJ2-7; D is undetermined. V lost 8 bases to trimming and J lost 2 bases, with 16 bases between them. Looked up from germline, CDR1 is MDHEN and CDR2 is SYDVKM. The CDR3 has 14 amino acids. For the CDR3, the DNA is TGTGCCAGCCTCTCTCCGAGGCCTCCCTACGAGCAGTACTTC. The encoded protein is CASLSPRPPYEQYF.

This clonotype was counted at least ten times. The chain joins TRBV20-1 to TRBJ2-7; 10 bases map to TRBD2. Germline lookup yields CDR1 DFQATT and CDR2 SNEGSKA (reference sequence). CDR3 length: 15 amino acids. V lost 6 bases, J lost 1 base, and 9 bases stayed unmatched. The CDR3 DNA is TGCAGTGCCCAGCGGGGGGGCTCCGTTTCCTACGAGCAGTACTTC. Translation gives CSAQRGGSVSYEQYF.

CDR3 in DNA: TGTGCCAGCAGCTTATTTACAGATGAGCAGTACTTC. Its protein product is CASSLFTDEQYF. The J gene is TRBJ2-7, the V gene TRBV7-9; D unresolved. The CDR3 has 12 residues. The germline gives CDR1 SEHNR, CDR2 FQNEAQ (reference sequence). The ends were cut back, 2 bases at V and 7 bases at J, with 9 bases in the middle.